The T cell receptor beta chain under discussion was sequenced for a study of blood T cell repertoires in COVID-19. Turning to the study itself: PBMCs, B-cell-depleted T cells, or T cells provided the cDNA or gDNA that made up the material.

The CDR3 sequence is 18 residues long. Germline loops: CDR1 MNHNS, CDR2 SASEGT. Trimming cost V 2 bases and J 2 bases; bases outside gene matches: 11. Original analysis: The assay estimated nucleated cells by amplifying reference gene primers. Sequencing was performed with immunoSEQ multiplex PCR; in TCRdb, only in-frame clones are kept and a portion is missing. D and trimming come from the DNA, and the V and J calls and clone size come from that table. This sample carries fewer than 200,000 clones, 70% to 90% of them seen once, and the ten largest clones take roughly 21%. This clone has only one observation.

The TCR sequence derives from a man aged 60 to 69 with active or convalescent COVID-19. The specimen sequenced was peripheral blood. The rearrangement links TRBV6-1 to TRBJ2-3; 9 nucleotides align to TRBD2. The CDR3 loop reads CASSESAGGPIVTDTQYF. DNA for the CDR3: TGTGCCAGCAGTGAATCCGCGGGGGGGCCGATTGTCACAGATACGCAGTATTTT.